This T cell receptor (beta chain) was captured in a study of blood T cell repertoires in COVID-19 (dated by TCRdb to 2019 to 2021). Context from the whole study: Collaborator samples came from the United States, Italy and Spain and covered acute and convalescent phases of COVID-19. The material from the prospective study consisted of cDNA or gDNA derived from T cells, B-cell-depleted T cells, or PBMCs. Subjects who had been exposed to COVID-19, were actively infected with it, or had recovered from it provided the deeply sampled blood TCRbeta repertoires that made up the dataset. The repertoires were released in a freely available public database intended as a resource for research on the immune response to SARS-CoV-2. Samples were obtained from the ongoing ImmuneRACE study (first 160 participants) and from over 1,000 subjects provided by 6 global collaborators. The sample metadata nearly always contained a de-identified subject ID, COVID-19 status, age in years and sex. HLA class I and class II types, where available, came from metadata supplied by the sample provider rather than from assay-based typing. The paper's findings and limits, for the study overall: Clinical and demographic metadata were provided uncurated, with the amount varying by source and participant.

From V the trimming removes 4 bases and from J it removes 2 bases, while the gene matches leave 10 bases of the junction unaccounted for. The germline V gene sets CDR1 to MNHEY and CDR2 to SVGEGT. The cysteine opens and the phenylalanine closes a CDR3 of 16 amino acids. The DNA shown is the 48-base CDR3, in frame from base 1. Notes on this clone: Its antigen remains unidentified. Base qualities were left out, and no much larger clone turns up one base away.

TCRbeta CDR3 regions were amplified from genomic DNA using the immunoSEQ Assay, a bias-controlled multiplex PCR. As for the original processing: The number of nucleated cells in each sample was estimated from the amplification of reference gene primers within the assay. To quantify the absolute abundance of each unique TCRbeta CDR3 rearrangement, sequence reads were collapsed and filtered. For each sample, productive Simpson clonality was calculated as the square root of Simpson's diversity index across productive rearrangements. This immuneACCESS table, as held by TCRdb, lists in-frame sequences with V and J called but not all clones. Of the missing ones, under half trace to an unresolved V gene in checked studies; the others have no known cause. Clonal size and the V and J genes are those of that table, whereas D and trimming came from the DNA. The sample has 200,000 to 300,000 clones on record, 75% to 95% of them singletons. In total, the top ten clones hold roughly 2.7% of the sample.

In Seattle, one collaborating source enrolled patients while the infection was active and tracked those patients longitudinally over the course of disease. Each collaborating institution followed its own protocols to collect whole blood in K2EDTA tubes. For TCRbeta analysis, collaborators shipped samples in one of three forms: frozen whole blood, isolated PBMCs, or DNA extracted from either of those sample types. The sequence is built from TRBV6-2 or TRBV6-3 and TRBJ2-7, and 8 bases in between align with TRBD1. Sequencing was performed on peripheral blood. This receptor was obtained from a person aged 18-29 years with COVID-19, enrolled during active disease. CDR3 reads: CASSSSGQGDPYEQYF. The DNA sequence is TGTGCCAGCAGTTCCTCCGGACAGGGAGACCCCTACGAGCAGTACTTC.